Listed here are 29 T cell receptor beta chains from one sample, sequenced in a study of Tregs in tolerant kidney transplant recipients. Libraries were prepared by immunoSEQ multiplex PCR; TCRdb keeps only in-frame clonotypes and omits some of them. Among about 94,000 clones, 93% were seen once, and the ten largest hold 0.46%. The material was CD4+ T cells from blood, obtained before the transplant. Receptors were obtained from a human donor who received a combined kidney and bone marrow transplant.

This chain joins TRBV28 and TRBJ1-4; D is unclear. The germline V and J ends were trimmed by 6 bases and 3 bases, with 11 bases remaining between them. The germline V gene has CDR1 MDHEN and CDR2 SYDVKM. The CDR3 spans 14 residues. In DNA form, the CDR3 reads TGTGCCAGCAGGATGGGAGGCGCTAATGAAAAACTGTTTTTT. This gives the protein CASRMGGANEKLFF.

This chain links TRBV9 with TRBJ1-6; D perhaps matches TRBD1 (5 bases). Germline loops: CDR1 SGDLS, CDR2 YYNGEE. This CDR3 has 17 amino acids. The germline V and J ends were trimmed by 3 bases and 0 bases, with 13 bases remaining between them. CDR3 coding DNA: TGTGCCAGCAGCGCCCCGGGGGGGAGCTCCTATAATTCACCCCTCCACTTT. This codes for CASSAPGGSSYNSPLHF. Together with reference TRBV9 and TRBJ1-6, the CDR3 gives the full variable domain: DSGVTQTPKHLITATGQRVTLRCSPRSGDLSVYWYQQSLDQGLQFLIQYYNGEERAKGNILERFSAQQFPDLHSELNLSSLELGDSALYFCASSAPGGSSYNSPLHFGNGTRLTVT.

V and J are TRBV5-1 and TRBJ2-5, with D maybe TRBD2 (6 bases). Germline CDR1 and CDR2: SGHRS and YFSETQ. V was cut by 5 bases and J by 1 base, with 12 bases left in between. This CDR3 contains 14 residues. CDR3 loop: CASRRGGAQETQYF. Written as DNA, the CDR3 is TGCGCCAGCAGGAGGGGAGGTGCCCAAGAGACCCAGTACTTC.

The chain employs TRBV7-2 and TRBJ2-1; maybe TRBD1 (5 bases). The CDR3 is made up of 15 amino acids. Trimming took off 1 base at V and 6 bases at J, with 13 bases between the two ends. The V gene's germline CDR1 is SGHTA and CDR2 FQGNSA. CDR3: CASSLDRNLVNEQFF. CDR3 nucleotides: TGTGCCAGCAGCTTAGACAGGAATTTGGTCAATGAGCAGTTCTTC.

The chain uses TRBV7-3 and TRBJ2-1; 8 nucleotides align to TRBD1. CDR1 SGHTA and CDR2 FQGTGA come from the germline V gene. The ends lost 2 bases at V and 6 bases at J; junction bases unmatched: 15. This CDR3 has 18 amino acids. The CDR3 is CASSLLFPVTGESNEQFF. The CDR3 DNA is TGTGCCAGCAGCTTACTATTCCCCGTGACAGGGGAGAGCAATGAGCAGTTCTTC.

The chain employs TRBV4-3 and TRBJ2-5; 9 bases align to TRBD2. TRBJ2-7 matches the DNA end more closely, so the J call is doubtful. The CDR3 contains 17 residues. CDR1 is LGHNA and CDR2 is YSLEER in the germline V gene. The CDR3 region is CASSQAFLAGSSYEQYF. CDR3 bases: TGCGCCAGCAGCCAAGCGTTTCTAGCGGGGAGCTCCTACGAGCAGTACTTC.

A remark on this clone: Other DNA sequences from this sample encode an identical CDR3 as well. This chain links TRBV4-3 with TRBJ1-4, with D uncertain. CDR3 length: 17 amino acids. Germline loops: CDR1 LGHNA, CDR2 YSLEER. Trimming left V 0 bases short and J 2 bases short, with 13 bases between. The chain's CDR3 is CASSQDYQTATNEKLFF. The CDR3 DNA follows: TGCGCCAGCAGCCAAGATTACCAGACTGCCACTAATGAAAAACTGTTTTTT.

The chain carries TRBV11-1 and TRBJ2-1; the match to TRBD1 covers 9 bases. Germline lookup yields CDR1 SGHAT and CDR2 FQDESV (reference sequence). Losses at the gene ends were 3 bases for V and 2 bases for J; bases not matched to a gene: 5. The CDR3 is 16 amino acids. The CDR3 region has the DNA TGTGCCAGCAGCTTTAGGGACAGGGCCCCCTACAATGAGCAGTTCTTC. Translating it yields CASSFRDRAPYNEQFF. Full variable domain (remainder filled in from reference TRBV11-1 and TRBJ2-1): EAEVAQSPRYKITEKSQAVAFWCDPISGHATLYWYRQILGQGPELLVQFQDESVVDDSQLPKDRFSAERLKGVDSTLKIQPAELGDSAMYLCASSFRDRAPYNEQFFGPGTRLTVL.

This clone has only one observation. V gene TRBV5-4 combines with J gene TRBJ2-5; no definite D call. V dropped 2 bases and J dropped 2 bases, with 7 bases sitting between them. This CDR3 is 13 amino acids long. Germline CDR1 and CDR2: SGHNT and YYREEE (reference sequence). The CDR3 DNA is TGTGCCAGCAGCTTTGGGCAGCAAGAGACCCAGTACTTC. Translated, it gives CASSFGQQETQYF.

The chain combines TRBV4-3 with TRBJ2-3; 13 nucleotides agree with TRBD2. The CDR3 length is 19 residues. The V gene end was trimmed by 4 bases and the J gene end by 0 bases; junction bases not matched to a gene: 10. The germline V gene has CDR1 LGHNA and CDR2 YSLEER. This CDR3 is CASSRKLAGGIPSTDTQYF. CDR3 DNA sequence: TGCGCCAGCAGCCGGAAACTAGCGGGAGGGATCCCTAGCACAGATACGCAGTATTTT.

The chain couples TRBV2 to TRBJ1-5; 9 bases match TRBD1. Looked up from germline, CDR1 is SNHLY and CDR2 is FYNNEI. Trimming took 4 bases from V and 5 from J; bases not matched to a gene: 3. This CDR3 spans 14 amino acids. The CDR3 sequence: CASSVTGGDQPQHF. In DNA, the CDR3 is TGTGCCAGCAGTGTTACAGGGGGCGATCAGCCCCAGCATTTT.

The chain is built from TRBV11-2 and TRBJ1-1; D is unclear. The CDR3 covers 15 residues. Germline CDR1 and CDR2: SGHAT and FQNNGV. Trimming pared 5 bases from V and 4 bases from J, leaving 17 bases between. The DNA for the CDR3 is TGTGCCAGCAGCCCATCGGGATCCTCCCGCACTGAAGCTTTCTTT. Amino acids: CASSPSGSSRTEAFF.

In DNA form, the CDR3 reads TGTGCCAGCTCACTGGACAGGGGATCGAGCTACACCTTC. Its translation: CASSLDRGSSYTF. J is TRBJ1-2 and V is TRBV18; TRBD1 matches 9 bases. CDR3 length equals 13 residues. Trimming removed 4 bases from V and 9 bases from J; junction bases left unmatched: 6. Germline CDR1 KGHSH, CDR2 LQKENI.

As for this clone: At one end the junction does not follow the germline gene, possibly because of a read error. The sample has other DNA sequences that encode this CDR3 too. The chain links TRBV6-1 to TRBJ1-6, with no clear D. The germline V gene encodes CDR1 MNHNS and CDR2 SASEGT. CDR3 length equals 14 residues. CDR3 loop: CASNITPGNSPLHF. DNA for the CDR3: TGTGCCAGCAATATAACCCCGGGTAATTCCCCCCTCCACTTT.

This chain uses TRBV12-5 with TRBJ2-2; 8 positions match TRBD2. The V gene's germline CDR1 is LGHNT and CDR2 FRNRAP. The ends lost 0 bases at V and 3 bases at J; junction bases unmatched: 6. The CDR3 consists of 17 residues. The CDR3 region is CASGLVLSGVDTGELFF. CDR3 DNA: TGTGCTAGTGGTTTGGTACTTAGCGGGGTTGACACCGGGGAGCTGTTTTTT. The whole variable domain, remainder taken from reference TRBV12-5 and TRBJ2-2, is DARVTQTPRHKVTEMGQEVTMRCQPILGHNTVFWYRQTMMQGLELLAYFRNRAPLDDSGMPKDRFSAEMPDATLATLKIQPSEPRDSAVYFCASGLVLSGVDTGELFFGEGSRLTVL.

The gene calls are TRBV18 and TRBJ1-1; TRBD1 aligns across 7 bases. CDR3 size: 13 residues. The trim removed 0 bases at V and 7 bases at J, leaving 2 bases unmatched. Germline V gene data show CDR1 as KGHSH and CDR2 as LQKENI. Here the CDR3 DNA reads TGTGCCAGCTCACCACCGGGACAGTTTGAAGCTTTCTTT. Translating it yields CASSPPGQFEAFF.

The chain links TRBV30 to TRBJ1-2, with D possibly being TRBD1 (6 bases). CDR3 length: 14 amino acids. CDR1 and CDR2 (germline): GTSNPN, SVGIG (reference sequence). Deletions cut 0 bases from V and 7 bases from J, with 15 bases between. This CDR3 is CAWSVYTGPFGYTF. CDR3 sequence (DNA): TGTGCCTGGAGTGTTTACACAGGGCCCTTTGGCTACACCTTC. The variable domain in full, with the rest retrieved from reference TRBV30 and TRBJ1-2, is SQTIHQWPATLVQPVGSPLSLECTVEGTSNPNLYWYRQAAGRGLQLLFYSVGIGQISSEVPQNLSASRPQDRQFILSSKKLLLSDSGFYLCAWSVYTGPFGYTFGSGTRLTVV.

This rearrangement joins TRBV6-6 to TRBJ2-2; the match to TRBD2 covers 8 bases. The ends lost 7 bases at V and 6 bases at J; junction bases unmatched: 7. The CDR3 contains 14 residues. Per the germline V gene, CDR1 is MNHNY and CDR2 is SVGAGI (reference sequence). This CDR3 is CASTLGGDAGELFF. DNA of the CDR3: TGTGCCAGCACTCTCGGGGGGGATGCCGGGGAGCTGTTTTTT.

The gene calls are TRBV2 and TRBJ1-4; D unclear. Germline V gene data show CDR1 as SNHLY and CDR2 as FYNNEI. The CDR3 is 13 residues long. The V end was cut by 3 bases, the J end by 8 bases, with 10 bases between. The DNA of the CDR3 is TGTGCCAGCAGTGAGCTCATGACAGAAAAACTGTTTTTT. Protein sequence: CASSELMTEKLFF.

The chain employs TRBV4-2 and TRBJ2-1; TRBD2 matches at 8 bases. Per the germline V gene, CDR1 is LGHNA and CDR2 is YNFKEQ. V lost 1 base to trimming and J lost 5 bases; unmatched junction nucleotides: 7. The CDR3 spans 16 residues. The CDR3, as DNA: TGTGCCAGCAGCCAAGTGGGCGGGGGGTACGACAATGAGCAGTTCTTC. It specifies CASSQVGGGYDNEQFF.

This clone occurred a few times. The rearrangement links TRBV10-3 to TRBJ2-7; TRBD1 might be the D (6 bases). Per the germline V gene, CDR1 is ENHRY and CDR2 is SYGVKD. Deletions cut 6 bases from V and 3 bases from J, with 12 bases between. The CDR3 sequence is 13 residues long. The CDR3 DNA is TGTGCCATCAGACCCGGACAGTACTACGAGCAGTACTTC. This translates into CAIRPGQYYEQYF.

This clone occurred a few times. The genes are TRBV5-8 and TRBJ1-1; D not certain. Germline CDR1 is SGHTS and CDR2 is YDEGEE. CDR3 length equals 13 residues. Trimming took off 4 bases at V and 1 base at J, with 8 bases between the two ends. CDR3 residues: CASSRTGNTEAFF. The DNA of the CDR3 is TGTGCCAGCAGCCGCACGGGGAACACTGAAGCTTTCTTT.

The rearrangement uses TRBV28 and TRBJ1-6; perhaps TRBD1 as D (6 bases). Germline V gene lookup returns CDR1 MDHEN and CDR2 SYDVKM. This CDR3 comprises 14 residues. Trimming took 6 bases from V and 7 from J, leaving 13 bases between them. The CDR3 is CASRSGQANSPLHF. In DNA form, the CDR3 reads TGTGCCAGCAGGTCGGGACAAGCCAATTCACCCCTCCACTTT.

The CDR3 region has the DNA TGTGCCAGCACCCGGGACAGGACGCGGGCCTATGGCTACACCTTC. Protein sequence: CASTRDRTRAYGYTF. The chain carries TRBV6-5 and TRBJ1-2, with 8 bases lining up with TRBD1. Losses at the gene ends were 7 bases for V and 4 bases for J; bases not matched to a gene: 11. The CDR3 covers 15 residues. Germline V lookup: CDR1 MNHEY, CDR2 SVGAGI.

This clone was detected a few times. The CDR3 protein is CASNTQTGGPNTIYF. CDR3 DNA sequence: TGTGCCAGCAACACCCAAACAGGCGGCCCAAACACCATATATTTT. This chain links TRBV7-2 with TRBJ1-3; possible D gene TRBD1, 5 bases. Germline values: CDR1 SGHTA, CDR2 FQGNSA. This CDR3 is built from 15 residues. V lost 7 bases to trimming and J lost 6 bases, with 19 bases between them.

The V gene is TRBV28, the J gene TRBJ1-2, with TRBD1 matching over 8 bases. Losses at the gene ends were 4 bases for V and 7 bases for J; bases not matched to a gene: 11. The CDR3 totals 15 residues. In germline, CDR1 is MDHEN, CDR2 SYDVKM. The CDR3 protein is CASSYPGQGSRGYTF. Written as DNA, the CDR3 is TGTGCCAGCAGTTACCCAGGACAGGGCTCGCGTGGCTACACCTTC.

V and J are TRBV19 and TRBJ1-1, with a weak D call TRBD1 (5 bases). The V end lost 3 bases, the J end lost 8 bases, and 10 bases lay between the germline ends. The germline gives CDR1 LNHDA, CDR2 SQIVND (reference sequence). There are 12 residues in the CDR3. CDR3: CASSIPGREAFF. CDR3 nucleotides: TGTGCCAGTAGTATCCCAGGGAGGGAAGCTTTCTTT.

This CDR3 reads CASSYSLSSNQPQHF. The CDR3 DNA reads as TGTGCCAGCAGTTACTCATTGTCGAGCAATCAGCCCCAGCATTTT. V is TRBV6-5 and J is TRBJ1-5, with D uncertain. From germline, CDR1 is MNHEY and CDR2 SVGAGI. Trimming removed 0 bases from V and 1 base from J, with 7 bases in between. CDR3 size: 15 residues.

To note about this clone: Compared with germline, one end of the junction differs, possibly owing to a read error. The chain joins TRBV18 to TRBJ2-7, with a possible D match to TRBD2 (6 bases). The CDR3 is 12 residues long. Germline loops: CDR1 KGHSH, CDR2 LQKENI. In DNA, the CDR3 is TGTGCCAGCTCACCACCGGAGGGCCCACTCTCCTTC. Encoded protein: CASSPPEGPLSF.